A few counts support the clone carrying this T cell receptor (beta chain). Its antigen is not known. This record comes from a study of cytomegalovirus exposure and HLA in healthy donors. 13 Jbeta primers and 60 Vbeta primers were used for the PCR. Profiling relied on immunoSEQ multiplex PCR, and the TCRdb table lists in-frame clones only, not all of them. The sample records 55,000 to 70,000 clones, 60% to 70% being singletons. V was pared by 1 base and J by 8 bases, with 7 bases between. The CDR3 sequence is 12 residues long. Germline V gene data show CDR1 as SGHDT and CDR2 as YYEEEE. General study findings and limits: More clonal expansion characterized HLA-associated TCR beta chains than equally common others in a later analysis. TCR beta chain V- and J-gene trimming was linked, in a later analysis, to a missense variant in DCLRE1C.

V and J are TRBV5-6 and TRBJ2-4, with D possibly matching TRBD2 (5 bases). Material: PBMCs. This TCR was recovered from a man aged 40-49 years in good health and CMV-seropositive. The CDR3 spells CASSLSEDIQYF. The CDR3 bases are TGTGCCAGCAGCTTGTCGGAGGACATTCAGTACTTC.